These 13 T cell receptor beta chains share one sample of origin, sequenced in a study of patients and donors after allogeneic stem cell transplantation. TCRdb reprocessed the RT-PCR reads with MiXCR, giving one entry per CDR3 protein. The profile covers approximately 200,000 distinct CDR3 sequences, with 11% to 15% appearing a single time and around a tenth taken by the ten largest. Sequenced sample: blood, either unsorted or a sorted T cell fraction (not recorded which). These receptors were taken from a human donor who was either an allogeneic HSCT recipient or a stem cell or donor lymphocyte infusion donor (not recorded which). It is not recorded whose cells these are; they may come from a transplant donor.

This clonotype was recorded many times. The V call is TRBV5-1, the J call TRBJ1-6; TRBD1 matches 9 bases. J was trimmed by 7 bases and V by 4 bases; bases with no gene match: 3. The germline gives CDR1 SGHRS, CDR2 YFSETQ. The length of the CDR3 is 14 residues. The CDR3: CASSRDRGNSPLHF. In DNA form, the CDR3 reads TGCGCCAGCAGCAGAGACAGGGGGAATTCACCCCTCCACTTT.

The genes are TRBV5-1 and TRBJ2-3; 7 nucleotides align to TRBD2. V gave up 2 bases and J gave up 4 bases; unmatched junction bases: 7. CDR3 length equals 15 residues. Germline CDR1 is SGHRS and CDR2 is YFSETQ. The CDR3 reads CASSLGGSNPDTQYF. Here the CDR3 DNA reads TGCGCCAGCAGCTTAGGCGGGAGCAACCCAGATACGCAGTATTTT.

This clonotype occurred a few times. V gene TRBV18 combines with J gene TRBJ1-5; D remains ambiguous. CDR3 size: 13 residues. Looked up from germline, CDR1 is KGHSH and CDR2 is LQKENI. Trimming shortened V by 3 bases and J by 4 bases, and 7 bases separated the two germline ends. The CDR3 sequence: CASSPKQNQPQHF. CDR3 coding DNA: TGTGCCAGCTCACCTAAACAGAATCAGCCCCAGCATTTT.

The chain recombines TRBV7-2 with TRBJ2-1, with 10 nucleotides matching TRBD1. The CDR3 totals 16 residues. The germline CDR1 and CDR2 sequences are SGHTA and FQGNSA. J was trimmed by 4 bases and V by 0 bases; bases with no gene match: 3. CDR3 DNA: TGTGCCAGCAGCTTAGCCGGGACAGGGGCTTACAATGAGCAGTTCTTC. Encoded protein: CASSLAGTGAYNEQFF. The full variable domain, rest sourced from reference TRBV7-2 and TRBJ2-1, is GAGVSQSPSNKVTEKGKDVELRCDPISGHTALYWYRQSLGQGLEFLIYFQGNSAPDKSGLPSDRFSAERTGGSVSTLTIQRTQQEDSAVYLCASSLAGTGAYNEQFFGPGTRLTVL.

V usage is TRBV20-1 and J usage is TRBJ1-2; 11 positions agree with TRBD1. Germline V CDR1 and CDR2: DFQATT, SNEGSKA (reference sequence). J gave up 10 bases and V 3 bases, and 16 bases lay outside the gene matches. The CDR3 totals 16 residues. CDR3 sequence reads: CSARRRQGQGGSLYTF. CDR3 sequence (DNA): TGCAGTGCTAGGAGAAGGCAGGGACAGGGGGGCAGCCTCTACACCTTC.

V and J are TRBV20-1 and TRBJ2-3; 11 bases are shared with TRBD2. This CDR3 region has 15 residues. The V gene's germline CDR1 is DFQATT and CDR2 SNEGSKA (reference sequence). Trimming cost V 4 bases and J 2 bases; bases outside gene matches: 5. The CDR3 region has the DNA TGCAGTGCTACTGGACTAGCGGGCACCACAGATACGCAGTATTTT. Translation gives CSATGLAGTTDTQYF.

This clonotype has only a few counts. The genes are TRBV6-5 and TRBJ2-5; D gene uncertain. Trimming cost V 0 bases and J 4 bases, with 3 bases left between them. This CDR3 has 12 amino acids. Germline V CDR1 and CDR2: MNHEY, SVGAGI. As DNA, the CDR3 is TGTGCCAGCAGTTACTCTGGAGAGACCCAGTACTTC. Residues: CASSYSGETQYF.

This clonotype was counted at least ten times. The chain combines TRBV20-1 with TRBJ1-1; D gene uncertain. In germline, CDR1 is DFQATT, CDR2 SNEGSKA (reference sequence). The CDR3 extends over 13 amino acids. Trimming stripped 0 bases from V and 0 bases from J, with 5 bases between. The chain's CDR3 is CSARDGLNTEAFF. In nucleotides, the CDR3 is TGCAGTGCTAGAGACGGTCTGAACACTGAAGCTTTCTTT.

This clonotype was counted at least ten times. V and J are TRBV30 and TRBJ2-3, with 10 positions matching TRBD2. The germline V gene encodes CDR1 GTSNPN and CDR2 SVGIG (reference sequence). There are 14 residues in the CDR3. V lost 1 base, J lost 7 bases, and 5 bases stayed unmatched. This CDR3 reads CAWSAAGGSNTQYF. The CDR3 DNA sequence: TGTGCCTGGAGTGCAGCGGGGGGGTCTAATACGCAGTATTTT.

This clonotype was seen a single time. The J gene is TRBJ1-2, the V gene TRBV9, with TRBD1 identical over 11 bases. There are 14 residues in the CDR3. The germline V gene encodes CDR1 SGDLS and CDR2 YYNGEE. V lost 4 bases, J lost 7 bases, and 6 bases stayed unmatched. Here the CDR3 DNA reads TGTGCCAGCAGCCCGGACAGGGGGCGCGGTGGCTACACCTTC. It yields the protein CASSPDRGRGGYTF.

The J gene is TRBJ2-5, the V gene TRBV7-3; possibly TRBD2 for D (6 bases). There are 15 residues in the CDR3. Trimming removed 1 base at V and 1 base at J, with 10 bases between. Germline loops: CDR1 SGHTA, CDR2 FQGTGA. The CDR3 reads CASSLSGNPQETQYF. The CDR3 DNA follows: TGTGCCAGCAGCTTAAGCGGGAACCCCCAAGAGACCCAGTACTTC. Full variable domain (remainder filled in from reference TRBV7-3 and TRBJ2-5): GAGVSQTPSNKVTEKGKYVELRCDPISGHTALYWYRQSLGQGPEFLIYFQGTGAADDSGLPNDRFFAVRPEGSVSTLKIQRTERGDSAVYLCASSLSGNPQETQYFGPGTRLLVL.

This clonotype was seen a few times. A much larger clonotype is one base distant, so this may be a read error. The rearrangement links TRBV11-3 to TRBJ1-1; tentatively, D is TRBD1 (6 bases). This CDR3 contains 13 residues. The V gene lost 5 bases and the J gene lost 4 bases, with 11 bases spanning the gap. Germline CDR1 and CDR2: SGHNT and YENEEA. The CDR3 is CASSPQGTTEAFF. The CDR3 nucleotides read TGTGCCAGCAGCCCCCAGGGGACCACTGAAGCTTTCTTT.

This clonotype was recorded many times. This chain connects TRBV2 to TRBJ2-4; 9 positions match TRBD2. This CDR3 is built from 16 residues. Germline trimming cut 3 bases from V and 3 bases from J; bases unmatched to any gene: 6. Germline V gene sequence: CDR1 SNHLY, CDR2 FYNNEI. CDR3 nucleotides: TGTGCCAGCAGTGACTGGCGGGGGGGCGGCAAAAACATTCAGTACTTC. Its protein is CASSDWRGGGKNIQYF.